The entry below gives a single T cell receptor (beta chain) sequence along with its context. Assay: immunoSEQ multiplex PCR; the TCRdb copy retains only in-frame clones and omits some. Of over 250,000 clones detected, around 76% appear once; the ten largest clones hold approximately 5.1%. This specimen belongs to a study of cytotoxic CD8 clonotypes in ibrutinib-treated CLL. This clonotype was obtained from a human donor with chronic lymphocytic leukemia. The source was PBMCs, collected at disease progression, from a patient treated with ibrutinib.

DNA for the CDR3: TGTGCCAGCAGCTTACTTTCGGGTGGGTGGGAGACCCAGTACTTC. It is translated as CASSLLSGGWETQYF. The chain links TRBV7-6 to TRBJ2-5; D call uncertain. Per the germline V gene, CDR1 is SGHVS and CDR2 is FNYEAQ. V lost 2 bases, J lost 5 bases, and 15 bases lay in between. This CDR3 comprises 15 residues.